The 9 T cell receptor beta chains presented below share a single source sample, sequenced in a study of identical twins. TCRdb called the 5' RACE reads again in MiXCR, with one record for every CDR3 protein. This sample carries some 1,600,000 distinct CDR3 sequences, about 30% of them seen once, and the ten largest clones take 0.25% to 0.3%. Sequencing used cord blood. The receptor source for this set is a newborn girl in good health.

This clonotype was counted many times. The CDR3 here is CSAHTRTSYEQYF. The CDR3 nucleotides are TGCAGTGCCCATACCCGGACTAGCTACGAGCAGTACTTC. The J gene is TRBJ2-7, the V gene TRBV20-1; 7 positions agree with TRBD2. Losses at the gene ends were 6 bases for V and 3 bases for J; bases not matched to a gene: 8. The CDR3 is 13 residues long. Germline values: CDR1 DFQATT, CDR2 SNEGSKA (reference sequence).

The chain's CDR3 is CASSDVTDSTDTQYF. The CDR3 nucleotides are TGTGCCAGCAGTGATGTAACAGATAGCACAGATACGCAGTATTTT. This chain connects TRBV2 to TRBJ2-3; the D is unclear. V was shortened by 3 bases and J by 0 bases, with 10 bases between the two germline ends. In germline, CDR1 is SNHLY, CDR2 FYNNEI. The length of the CDR3 is 15 residues.

This clonotype turned up a few times. The chain combines TRBV3-1 with TRBJ2-3; 9 bases agree with TRBD2. Germline-derived CDR1 and CDR2 are LGHDT and YNNKEL (reference sequence). J gave up 6 bases and V 2 bases, and 6 bases lay outside the gene matches. This CDR3 region has 15 residues. The CDR3 DNA follows: TGTGCCAGCAGCCAATTTAGCGGGAGTGTGGATACGCAGTATTTT. It encodes CASSQFSGSVDTQYF.

The chain has TRBV28 and TRBJ1-3; a possible D gene is TRBD1 (6 bases). The length of the CDR3 is 14 residues. CDR1 MDHEN and CDR2 SYDVKM come from the germline V gene. The V and J ends lost 6 bases and 2 bases respectively, with 11 bases between them. The CDR3 region is CASRPQGTGNTIYF. In DNA, the CDR3 is TGTGCCAGCAGGCCCCAGGGGACTGGAAACACCATATATTTT.

The chain is built from TRBV7-8 and TRBJ2-3; D might be TRBD1 or TRBD2, each matching 6 bases. Deletions cut 7 bases from V and 2 bases from J, with 22 bases between. Germline loops: CDR1 SGHVS, CDR2 FQNEAQ. The CDR3 runs to 17 residues. The CDR3, as DNA: TGTGCCAGCACCCGGAGGGGGGTTGGCACCTTCACAGATACGCAGTATTTT. Its translation: CASTRRGVGTFTDTQYF.

Regarding this clonotype: At one end the junction does not follow the germline gene, possibly because of a read error. The gene calls are TRBV6-1 and TRBJ1-2; D is unresolved. Germline CDR1 reads MNHNS; CDR2 reads SASEGT. This CDR3 is 14 amino acids long. The CDR3 sequence: CVSSLGNTFYGYTF. CDR3 DNA: TGTGTCAGCAGCCTTGGGAACACCTTCTATGGCTACACCTTC.

J is TRBJ2-1 and V is TRBV6-2 or TRBV6-3, with no clear D. V dropped 2 bases and J dropped 6 bases, with 17 bases sitting between them. The CDR3 runs 16 residues. CDR1 is MNHEY, CDR2 SVGEGT, per germline. The DNA for the CDR3 is TGTGCCAGCAGTTACGCTCTTGCTAGTTCAGGCAATGAGCAGTTCTTC. Protein: CASSYALASSGNEQFF.

A note on this clonotype: Being one base from a much bigger clone, this may be a read error. This chain joins TRBV7-2 and TRBJ1-4; TRBD1 matches 7 bases. This CDR3 is 14 amino acids long. The ends lost 5 bases at V and 5 bases at J; junction bases unmatched: 5. CDR1 is SGHTA and CDR2 is FQGNSA in the germline V gene. The CDR3: CASSMGTVNEKLFF. The CDR3 region has the DNA TGTGCCAGCAGCATGGGGACAGTAAATGAAAAACTGTTTTTT. Based on the CDR3 plus reference TRBV7-2 and TRBJ1-4, the full variable domain is GAGVSQSPSNKVTEKGKDVELRCDPISGHTALYWYRQSLGQGLEFLIYFQGNSAPDKSGLPSDRFSAERTGGSVSTLTIQRTQQEDSAVYLCASSMGTVNEKLFFGSGTQLSVL.

This clonotype came up a few times. This chain uses TRBV25-1 with TRBJ1-6; D unresolved. CDR3 length: 13 residues. Germline loops: CDR1 MGHDK, CDR2 SYGVNS. V lost 4 bases, J lost 7 bases, and 8 bases lay in between. DNA for the CDR3: TGTGCCAGCAGTGCGACGGCAAATTCACCCCTCCACTTT. It codes for CASSATANSPLHF.